The 13 T cell receptor beta chains below were found in one sample sequenced in a study of a mutant IDH1 vaccine in newly diagnosed glioma. Sequencing used immunoSEQ multiplex PCR; TCRdb keeps in-frame clones, though not all of them. The sample consists of some 37,000 clones, approximately 80% of them appearing once. Regarding time point: week 5, during vaccination. What each vaccine dose contained was 300 ug of mutant IDH1 20-mer peptide, accompanied by topical imiquimod. These receptors have no known antigen. Sequencing was performed on PBMCs, taken from a glioma patient whose treatment included an IDH1 peptide vaccine. The receptor set was obtained from a man aged 40-50 years with glioma.

This rearrangement joins TRBV4-1 to TRBJ1-1, with D maybe TRBD1 (5 bases). V was clipped by 0 bases and J by 7 bases, with 12 bases between them. From germline, CDR1 is MGHRA and CDR2 YSYEKL. The CDR3 consists of 14 residues. CDR3 nucleotide sequence: TGCGCCAGCAGCCAAGAAATCGGGGCCGATGAAGCTTTCTTT. Its protein is CASSQEIGADEAFF.

This clone appeared once. J is TRBJ1-4 and V is TRBV6-1; no clear D. There are 15 residues in the CDR3. Deletions cut 10 bases from V and 0 bases from J, with 15 bases between. CDR1 and CDR2 (germline): MNHNS, SASEGT. This CDR3 is CATTELGATNEKLFF. CDR3 sequence (DNA): TGTGCCACCACTGAATTGGGTGCAACTAATGAAAAACTGTTTTTT.

This CDR3 is CASSYPPTGYYGYTF. In DNA, the CDR3 is TGTGCCAGCAGTTACCCCCCGACAGGTTACTATGGCTACACCTTC. The chain has TRBV28 and TRBJ1-2, with D tentatively TRBD1 (6 bases). The CDR3 length is 15 residues. From germline, CDR1 is MDHEN and CDR2 SYDVKM. Trimming cost V 4 bases and J 3 bases, with 15 bases left between them.

The chain employs TRBV5-6 and TRBJ2-5; no clear D gene. V lost 0 bases and J lost 4, with 10 bases in between. CDR1 SGHDT and CDR2 YYEEEE come from the germline V gene. The CDR3 is 14 residues long. The CDR3 nucleotides read TGTGCCAGCAGCTTGGTTGGCAGCCCAGAGACCCAGTACTTC. Translating gives CASSLVGSPETQYF.

This chain uses TRBV5-1 with TRBJ2-1; D may be TRBD1 (6 bases). Trimming pared 0 bases from V and 5 bases from J, leaving 9 bases between. Germline-derived CDR1 and CDR2 are SGHRS and YFSETQ. This CDR3 has 14 amino acids. The CDR3 sequence is CASSLVAGDNEQFF. The DNA for the CDR3 is TGCGCCAGCAGCTTGGTGGCAGGGGACAATGAGCAGTTCTTC.

The chain employs TRBV13 and TRBJ2-3; no clear D. Trimming stripped 0 bases from V and 0 bases from J, with 7 bases between. The CDR3 contains 15 residues. Germline loops: CDR1 PRHDT, CDR2 FYEKMQ (reference sequence). CDR3 amino acids: CASSLGATSTDTQYF. The CDR3 DNA reads TGTGCCAGCAGCTTAGGCGCTACCAGCACAGATACGCAGTATTTT.

The rearrangement links TRBV4-2 to TRBJ2-1; D is ambiguous. The germline V gene encodes CDR1 LGHNA and CDR2 YNFKEQ. This CDR3 contains 16 residues. V gave up 0 bases and J gave up 8 bases, with 17 bases separating them. This CDR3 is CASSQDRRLRKDEQFF. CDR3 nucleotides: TGTGCCAGCAGCCAAGATCGTAGGCTTCGGAAAGATGAGCAGTTCTTC.

The chain recombines TRBV30 with TRBJ2-7; unclear D gene. Trimming removed 1 base at V and 3 bases at J, with 10 bases between. Germline loops: CDR1 GTSNPN, CDR2 SVGIG (reference sequence). CDR3 size: 13 residues. The CDR3 region is CAWSEGFGYEQYF. CDR3 nucleotide sequence: TGTGCCTGGAGTGAAGGGTTTGGCTACGAGCAGTACTTC. The variable domain in full, completed from reference TRBV30 and TRBJ2-7, reads SQTIHQWPATLVQPVGSPLSLECTVEGTSNPNLYWYRQAAGRGLQLLFYSVGIGQISSEVPQNLSASRPQDRQFILSSKKLLLSDSGFYLCAWSEGFGYEQYFGPGTRLTVT.

The rearrangement joins TRBV6-5 to TRBJ2-7; D remains unclear. The germline V gene encodes CDR1 MNHEY and CDR2 SVGAGI. V was pared by 2 bases and J by 4 bases, with 12 bases between. The length of the CDR3 is 14 residues. Here the CDR3 reads CASSYRGPEYEQYF. The CDR3 region has the DNA TGTGCCAGCAGTTACCGTGGACCGGAATACGAGCAGTACTTC.

The chain employs TRBV11-2 and TRBJ2-1; 7 nucleotides line up with TRBD2. Trimming removed 7 bases from V and 3 bases from J; junction bases left unmatched: 6. CDR1 is SGHAT, CDR2 FQNNGV, per germline. CDR3 length equals 14 residues. The CDR3 DNA reads TGTGCCAGCACCCTTCGGGGGGACTACAATGAGCAGTTCTTC. It is translated as CASTLRGDYNEQFF.

This clone has just one count. This rearrangement joins TRBV7-9 to TRBJ1-6, with D tentatively TRBD1 (5 bases). V was trimmed by 3 bases and J by 9 bases, leaving 12 bases between them. CDR3 size: 14 residues. Germline values: CDR1 SEHNR, CDR2 FQNEAQ (reference sequence). In nucleotides, the CDR3 is TGTGCCAGCAGCTTTCCTGGGGCTGGTTCACCCCTCCACTTT. It encodes CASSFPGAGSPLHF.

The V call is TRBV7-9, the J call TRBJ1-2; D is uncertain. Germline CDR1 SEHNR, CDR2 FQNEAQ (reference sequence). This CDR3 is built from 15 residues. V was pared by 0 bases and J by 2 bases, with 10 bases between. DNA of the CDR3: TGTGCCAGCAGCTTAGCGCCAACGGGAAACTATGGCTACACCTTC. This translates into CASSLAPTGNYGYTF.

The DNA of the CDR3 is TGTGCCGGCGGCAGGAGCCCCTACGAGCAGTACTTC. It is translated as CAGGRSPYEQYF. This chain joins TRBV2 and TRBJ2-7; unclear D gene. Germline V gene lookup returns CDR1 SNHLY and CDR2 FYNNEI. Trimming left V 11 bases short and J 2 bases short, with 13 bases between. This CDR3 contains 12 residues.